This is a list of T cell receptor beta chains from one sample in a study of cytomegalovirus exposure and HLA in healthy donors. This table comes from immunoSEQ multiplex PCR, and its TCRdb copy is limited to in-frame clones, with some not included. The table records 65,000 to 85,000 clones, nearly 80% of them present only once. Sequences were obtained from PBMCs. All receptors derive from a woman in her thirties or forties in good health and CMV-seropositive. The CDR3 runs from the conserved cysteine through the conserved F or W. The D gene is left open where the match is weak. Only part of the rows carry a size: once, few, many, or a class if the clone is expanded.

cdr3_nt,cdr3_aa,j_call,clone_size,d_call,v_call
TGCGCCAGCAGCTTCTCGCTCGGGGCCTATAATTCACCCCTCCACTTT,CASSFSLGAYNSPLHF,TRBJ1-6,NA,NA,TRBV5-1
TGTGCCAGCAGCGTAGGGTCAGATTGGGACAGGGGTAACACCTTC,CASSVGSDWDRGNTF,TRBJ1-2,NA,TRBD1,TRBV9
TGTGCCAGCAGCTCCTCGATCGGCTCTGGAAACACCATATATTTT,CASSSSIGSGNTIYF,TRBJ1-3,NA,NA,TRBV7-2
TGTGCCAGCAGCTTGCCGGGGACAGGGCGCACAGATACGCAGTATTTT,CASSLPGTGRTDTQYF,TRBJ2-3,NA,TRBD1,TRBV5-4
TGTGCCAGCAGCATAGGGGTCAGGGAAGTGAACACTGAAGCTTTCTTT,CASSIGVREVNTEAFF,TRBJ1-1,few,NA,TRBV5-4
TGTGCCAGCAACCAGGGCGGCCGAATCTATGGCTACACCTTC,CASNQGGRIYGYTF,TRBJ1-2,NA,NA,TRBV28
TGTGCCAGCAGCGGACTAGATAAGTTCGCTGGCACAGATACGCAGTATTTT,CASSGLDKFAGTDTQYF,TRBJ2-3,once,TRBD2,TRBV4-2
TGTGCCAGCAGGCGGGACAGGCAGCCCTATGGCTACACCTTC,CASRRDRQPYGYTF,TRBJ1-2,NA,TRBD1,TRBV5-6
TGTGCCAGCAGCTTAGGACAGGGGGCCACTGAAGCTTTCTTT,CASSLGQGATEAFF,TRBJ1-1,NA,TRBD1,TRBV7-9
TGTGCCAGTACGACAGGGTTGAAGGGCGAGCAGTACTTC,CASTTGLKGEQYF,TRBJ2-7,NA,TRBD1,TRBV6-5
TGTGCCAGCACCCCTAGAACTAGCGGGTTTTACGAGCAGTACTTC,CASTPRTSGFYEQYF,TRBJ2-7,once,TRBD2,TRBV2
TGCGCCAGCAGCGCGACAGGGTTGCCCGGGGAGCTGTTTTTT,CASSATGLPGELFF,TRBJ2-2,NA,TRBD1,TRBV5-1
TGTGCCAGCAGCCCCCCCATGGGGGCCACCGGGGAGCTGTTTTTT,CASSPPMGATGELFF,TRBJ2-2,NA,NA,TRBV7-9
TGTGCCAGCAGTGATTCCAGGGTTTCCTATAATTCACCCCTCCACTTT,CASSDSRVSYNSPLHF,TRBJ1-6,NA,NA,TRBV6-1
TGCGCCACTAAGAGGGGGCTTTTGGGGAACACTGAAGCTTTCTTT,CATKRGLLGNTEAFF,TRBJ1-1,few,TRBD1,TRBV4-1
TGTGCCAGCAGTTTATCTGGGGGGGTAGCCGGGGAGCTGTTTTTT,CASSLSGGVAGELFF,TRBJ2-2,NA,TRBD2,TRBV27
TGTGCCAGCCTCCGGCAGGCCCCCAACACCGGGGAGCTGTTTTTT,CASLRQAPNTGELFF,TRBJ2-2,NA,NA,TRBV19
TGTGCCTGGAGTCGGAGGGGTCGGGATACGCAGTATTTT,CAWSRRGRDTQYF,TRBJ2-3,NA,NA,TRBV30
TGTGCCAGCAGTGAAGAGGCTGACAGGACTGAAGCTTTCTTT,CASSEEADRTEAFF,TRBJ1-1,NA,NA,TRBV6-1
TGCGCCAGCAGCTTGGCCGGGTTCCAAGAGACCCAGTACTTC,CASSLAGFQETQYF,TRBJ2-5,NA,NA,TRBV5-1
TGTTCCAGCAGCCCCTCGGGTGAAAAACTGTTTTTT,CSSSPSGEKLFF,TRBJ1-4,NA,NA,TRBV7-9
TGTGCCAGCAGCTCCCGGCGGGAGGGCGGGGAGCTGTTTTTT,CASSSRREGGELFF,TRBJ2-2,NA,TRBD2,TRBV9
TGTGCCAGTAGTCCCGACAGGACCACCGGGGAGCTGTTTTTT,CASSPDRTTGELFF,TRBJ2-2,NA,NA,TRBV19
TGTGCCAGCAGCTTGGGCACTCGAAACACCATATATTTT,CASSLGTRNTIYF,TRBJ1-3,NA,NA,TRBV5-7
TGTGCCACCCAAGGTGGGGGGTTCGAGCAGTACTTC,CATQGGGFEQYF,TRBJ2-7,few,NA,TRBV25-1
TGTGCCAGCAGCGTAGCAGGGGAAACTGAAGCTTTCTTT,CASSVAGETEAFF,TRBJ1-1,NA,NA,TRBV9
TGTGCCAGCAGCCAATCTCTCCCAGGGGAAAACTATGGCTACACCTTC,CASSQSLPGENYGYTF,TRBJ1-2,NA,NA,TRBV16
TGTGCCAGCAGCCCCGAGGCCGCGGGGGCGGTCGGGAACGAGCAGTACTTC,CASSPEAAGAVGNEQYF,TRBJ2-7,few,NA,TRBV7-2
TGTGCCAGCAGACCTCTGGCGGGGGGTAGCACAGATACGCAGTATTTT,CASRPLAGGSTDTQYF,TRBJ2-3,NA,TRBD2,TRBV11-2
TGTGCCAGCAGACGGGACAGTAACACTGAAGCTTTCTTT,CASRRDSNTEAFF,TRBJ1-1,few,TRBD1,TRBV5-4
TGCAGCGTTGTAGGCCGGGAGAATGAAAAACTGTTTTTT,CSVVGRENEKLFF,TRBJ1-4,NA,NA,TRBV29-1
TGTGCCAGCAGCCTAAGGACAGGGATAAGCGATTCACCCCTCCACTTT,CASSLRTGISDSPLHF,TRBJ1-6,NA,TRBD1,TRBV9
TGTGCCAGCAGTGAGGGACTAGCGGGGGCAGGCGGGGAGCTGTTTTTT,CASSEGLAGAGGELFF,TRBJ2-2,NA,TRBD2,TRBV6-1
TGTGCCAGCAGCCCGCGACTAGCGGGGGTCGATACGCAGTATTTT,CASSPRLAGVDTQYF,TRBJ2-3,few,TRBD2,TRBV5-6
TGTGCCAGCAGTGTAGGGGAAGACTACGAGCAGTACTTC,CASSVGEDYEQYF,TRBJ2-7,NA,NA,TRBV6-4
TGTGCCACCAGCAGAGGCCAGGGGGCATCCGAGCAGTACTTC,CATSRGQGASEQYF,TRBJ2-7,NA,TRBD1,TRBV15
TGTGCCAGCAGTTTCGAGGGAGGGGATGAGCAGTTCTTC,CASSFEGGDEQFF,TRBJ2-1,once,TRBD2,TRBV27
TGCGCCAGCAGCCAGCAACTTGGGACAGGGATGCTCCAGCATTTT,CASSQQLGTGMLQHF,TRBJ1-5,NA,TRBD1,TRBV4-1
TGTGCCAGCAGCTTGTCGGTGGGGGGGGGCTATGGCTACACCTTC,CASSLSVGGGYGYTF,TRBJ1-2,NA,NA,TRBV5-6
TGTGCCAGCAGATATAGCAATCAGCCCCAGCATTTT,CASRYSNQPQHF,TRBJ1-5,NA,NA,TRBV28
TGTGCCAGCAGCCTAGCGGGGGGTAGGGCAGATACGCAGTATTTT,CASSLAGGRADTQYF,TRBJ2-3,NA,TRBD2,TRBV6-5
TGTGCCAGCAGCTTAGATAGCGGGGGGGCGGTCAATGAGCAGTTCTTC,CASSLDSGGAVNEQFF,TRBJ2-1,NA,TRBD2,TRBV7-2
TGTGCCAGCAGTTTAGTGCTTAGCGGGTCTCTCAACAATGAGCAGTTCTTC,CASSLVLSGSLNNEQFF,TRBJ2-1,NA,TRBD2,TRBV28